This T cell receptor (beta chain) appears in the sequencing data of a study of T cells after yellow fever vaccination. The CDR3 totals 15 residues. CDR1 and CDR2 from the germline V gene are MNHEY and SVGEGT. V was shortened by 7 bases and J by 4 bases, with 19 bases between the two germline ends. This clonotype has just a few counts. MiXCR, applied by TCRdb to the 5' RACE reads, yields one record per CDR3 protein. The sample carries 300,000 to 350,000 distinct CDR3 sequences, 3.5% to 4.5% recorded once. The starting material was PBMCs, obtained 5 days after the yellow fever booster vaccination. The clonotype was recovered from a man between 18 and 35 years old who received the YFV17D yellow fever vaccine. The gene calls are TRBV6-2 or TRBV6-3 and TRBJ2-5, with D possibly TRBD2 on 6 matching bases. CDR3 sequence (DNA): TGTGCCAGCACCAATATCCCCGGGGGTGGAGAGACCCAGTACTTC. Its protein is CASTNIPGGGETQYF.